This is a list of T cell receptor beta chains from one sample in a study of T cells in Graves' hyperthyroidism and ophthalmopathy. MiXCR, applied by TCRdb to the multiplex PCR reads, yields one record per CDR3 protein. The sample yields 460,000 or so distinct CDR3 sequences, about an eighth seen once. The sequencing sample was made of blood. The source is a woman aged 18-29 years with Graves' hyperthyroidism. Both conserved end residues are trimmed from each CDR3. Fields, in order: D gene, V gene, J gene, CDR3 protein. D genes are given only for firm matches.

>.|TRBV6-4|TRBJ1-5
ASTGQPQH
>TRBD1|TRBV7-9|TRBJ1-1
ASRYRGMNTEAF
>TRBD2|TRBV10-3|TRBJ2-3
AIGGGGSITDTQY
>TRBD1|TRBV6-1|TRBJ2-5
ASKRSGRGYQETQY
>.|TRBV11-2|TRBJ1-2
ASRMGLRGATLYGYT
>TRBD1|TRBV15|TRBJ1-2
ATSRSTGGLGYT
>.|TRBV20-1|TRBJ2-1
SARDRRYNEQF
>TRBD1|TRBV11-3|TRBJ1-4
ASSSRQGWNKEKLF
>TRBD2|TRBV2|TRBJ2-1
ASRQTSGGYNEQF
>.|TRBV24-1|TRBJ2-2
ATSDGETVNTGELF
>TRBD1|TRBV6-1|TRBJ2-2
ASSEEGGWTGVNTGELF
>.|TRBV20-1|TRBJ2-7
SARDRGTSSYEQY
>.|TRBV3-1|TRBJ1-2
ASSQDLLAGRADGYT
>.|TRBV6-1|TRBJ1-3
ASSEGGASGNTIY
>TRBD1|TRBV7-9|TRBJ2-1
ASSDENRGPNEQF
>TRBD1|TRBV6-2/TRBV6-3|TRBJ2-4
ASSAEQAGGQNIQY
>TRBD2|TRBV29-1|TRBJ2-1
SARRPGTSGSNEQF
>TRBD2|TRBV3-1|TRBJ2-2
ASSQDSTSGTNTGELF
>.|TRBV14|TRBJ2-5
ASSQDGSLPQY
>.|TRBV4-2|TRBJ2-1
ASAGFGAPLHEQF
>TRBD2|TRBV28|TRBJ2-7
ASSSGTSGTYEQY
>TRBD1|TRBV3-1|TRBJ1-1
ASSITQGASEAF
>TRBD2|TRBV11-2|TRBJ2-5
ASSSGRTSGRKQETQY
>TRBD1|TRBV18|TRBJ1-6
ASSPPGQDNSPLH
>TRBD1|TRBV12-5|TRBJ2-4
ASGSGQIQNIQY
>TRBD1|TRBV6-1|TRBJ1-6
ASRGTAGYNSPLH
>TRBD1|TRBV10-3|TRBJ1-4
ACRPGQGGNEKLF
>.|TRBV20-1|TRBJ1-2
SAITRQPYGYT
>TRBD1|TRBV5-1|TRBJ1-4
ASSSTSGTGAEKLF
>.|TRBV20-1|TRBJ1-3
SVTGERNTIY
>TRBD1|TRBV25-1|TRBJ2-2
ASSPLGETGGTGELF
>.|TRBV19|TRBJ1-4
ASSISPGYNEKLL
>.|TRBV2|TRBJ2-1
ASSPPTHSREQF
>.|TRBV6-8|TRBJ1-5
ASSPSRGPYSDQPQH
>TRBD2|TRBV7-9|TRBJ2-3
ASSLSRTSGRGTDTQY
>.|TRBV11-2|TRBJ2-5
ASSLDRTEQETQY
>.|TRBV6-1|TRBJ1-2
ASSYLGIGDNYGYT
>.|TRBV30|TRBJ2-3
AWSTEISDTQY
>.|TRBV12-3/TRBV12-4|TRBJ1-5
ASRVRGSGQPQH
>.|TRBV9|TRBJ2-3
ASSVALRSGGSGDTQY
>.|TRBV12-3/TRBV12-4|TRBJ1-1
ASSVLNTEAF
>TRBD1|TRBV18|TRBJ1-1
ASSPFRPDRATEAF
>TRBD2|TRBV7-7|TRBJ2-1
ASSFTLAGVGNEQF
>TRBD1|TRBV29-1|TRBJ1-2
SVSKGPGTGAPSFYGYT
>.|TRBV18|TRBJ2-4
ASSPSEGKNIQY
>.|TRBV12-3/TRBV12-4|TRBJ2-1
ASSRGTDNEQF
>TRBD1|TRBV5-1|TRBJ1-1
ASSLGQGSSEAF
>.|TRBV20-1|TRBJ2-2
SAPLGPGELF
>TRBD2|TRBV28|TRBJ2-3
ASLQREGTDTQY
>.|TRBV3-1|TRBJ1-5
ASSPGSGNQPQH
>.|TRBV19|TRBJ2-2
ASSTFRAGELF
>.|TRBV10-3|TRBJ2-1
AIQQMDNEQF
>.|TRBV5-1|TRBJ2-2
ASSMGLTNTGELF
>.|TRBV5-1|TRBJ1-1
ASSLGRSVITNTEAF
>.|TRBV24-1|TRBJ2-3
ATSDSRRDDTDTQY